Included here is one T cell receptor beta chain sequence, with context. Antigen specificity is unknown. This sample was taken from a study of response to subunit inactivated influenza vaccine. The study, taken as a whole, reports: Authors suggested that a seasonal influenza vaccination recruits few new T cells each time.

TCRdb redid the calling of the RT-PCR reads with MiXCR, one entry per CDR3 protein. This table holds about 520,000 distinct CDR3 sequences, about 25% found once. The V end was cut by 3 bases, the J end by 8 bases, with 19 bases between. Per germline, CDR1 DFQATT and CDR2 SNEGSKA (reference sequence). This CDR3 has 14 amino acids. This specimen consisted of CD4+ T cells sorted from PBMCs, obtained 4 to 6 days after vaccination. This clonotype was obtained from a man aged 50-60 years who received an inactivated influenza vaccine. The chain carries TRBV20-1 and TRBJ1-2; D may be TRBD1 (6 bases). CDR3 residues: CSASRQALAWGYTF. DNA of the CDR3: TGCAGTGCTAGCAGACAGGCCCTTGCGTGGGGCTACACCTTC.